This T cell receptor (beta chain) appears in the sequencing data of a study of lymphopenia after photon versus proton radiotherapy. General study findings and limits: Proton therapy kept repertoires fairly stable, unlike photons, which gained effector/memory cells. A bigger post-nadir fall in TCR diversity correlated inversely with survival time in deceased patients.

Generated by immunoSEQ multiplex PCR, the TCRdb table keeps only in-frame clones and is missing some. The data contain 67,000 or so clones, about 90% of them seen just once; the ten biggest clones take up approximately 10%. Note on this clone: Its target is not known.

The receptor comes from an elderly man with esophageal cancer. The specimen comprised peripheral blood, sampled from a patient treated with proton-based radiotherapy.

In nucleotides, the CDR3 is TGTGCCAGCAGCCTTGTAGCGGGAGGAAGCACAGATACGCAGTATTTT. Encoded protein: CASSLVAGGSTDTQYF. The V call is TRBV11-3, the J call TRBJ2-3, with 10 bases fitting TRBD2. V shed 5 bases, J shed 0 bases, and the junction held 5 bases outside the gene matches. Germline values: CDR1 SGHNT, CDR2 YENEEA. The CDR3 contains 16 residues. Together with reference TRBV11-3 and TRBJ2-3, the CDR3 gives the full variable domain: EAGVVQSPRYKIIEKKQPVAFWCNPISGHNTLYWYLQNLGQGPELLIRYENEEAVDDSQLPKDRFSAERLKGVDSTLKIQPAELGDSAVYLCASSLVAGGSTDTQYFGPGTRLTVL.